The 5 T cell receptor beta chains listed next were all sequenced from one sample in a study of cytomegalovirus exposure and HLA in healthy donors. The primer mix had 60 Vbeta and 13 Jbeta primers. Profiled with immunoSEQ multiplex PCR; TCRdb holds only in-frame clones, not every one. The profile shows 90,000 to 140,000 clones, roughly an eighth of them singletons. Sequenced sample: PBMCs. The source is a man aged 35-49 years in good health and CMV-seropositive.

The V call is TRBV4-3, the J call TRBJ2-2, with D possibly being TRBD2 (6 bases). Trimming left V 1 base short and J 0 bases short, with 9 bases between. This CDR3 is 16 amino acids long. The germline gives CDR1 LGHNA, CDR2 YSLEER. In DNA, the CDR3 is TGCGCCAGCAGCCAAGCAACTAGCCCGAACACCGGGGAGCTGTTTTTT. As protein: CASSQATSPNTGELFF.

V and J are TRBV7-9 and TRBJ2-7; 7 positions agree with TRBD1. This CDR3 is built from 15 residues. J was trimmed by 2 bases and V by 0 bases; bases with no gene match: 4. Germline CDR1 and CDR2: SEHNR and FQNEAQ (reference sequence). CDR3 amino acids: CASSLARQGPYEQYF. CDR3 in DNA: TGTGCCAGCAGCTTAGCTCGACAGGGACCCTACGAGCAGTACTTC.

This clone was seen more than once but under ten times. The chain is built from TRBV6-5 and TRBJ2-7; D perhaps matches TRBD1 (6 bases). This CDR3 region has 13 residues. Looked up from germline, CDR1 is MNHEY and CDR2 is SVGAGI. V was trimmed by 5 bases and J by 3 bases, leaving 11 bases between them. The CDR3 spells CASSKGHRYEQYF. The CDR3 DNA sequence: TGTGCCAGCAGTAAGGGACACCGCTACGAGCAGTACTTC.

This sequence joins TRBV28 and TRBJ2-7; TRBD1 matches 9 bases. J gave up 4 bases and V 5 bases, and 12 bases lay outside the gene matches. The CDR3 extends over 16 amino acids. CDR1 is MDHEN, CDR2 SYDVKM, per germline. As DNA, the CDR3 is TGTGCCAGCAGTCCCCGGGGACAGGGAAGAGTTTACGAGCAGTACTTC. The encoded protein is CASSPRGQGRVYEQYF.

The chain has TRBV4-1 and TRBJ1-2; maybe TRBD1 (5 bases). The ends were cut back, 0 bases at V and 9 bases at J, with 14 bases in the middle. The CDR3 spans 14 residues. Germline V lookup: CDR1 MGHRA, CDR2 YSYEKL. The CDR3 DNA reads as TGCGCCAGCAGCCAAGATACGAGGGGAGGTAGCTACACCTTC. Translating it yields CASSQDTRGGSYTF.